This T cell receptor beta chain was sequenced for a study of T cell repertoires in cytomegalovirus infection. Study-wide results and limits: In two of eight donors, the top clonotype was HLA-C-restricted CMV-specific.

V shed 3 bases, J shed 6 bases, and the junction held 11 bases outside the gene matches. The CDR3 runs 16 residues. Germline V gene sequence: CDR1 MGHRA, CDR2 YSYEKL. TCRdb re-called the reads through MiXCR, storing one row per CDR3 protein. The sample yields some 920,000 distinct CDR3 sequences, roughly 30% seen once. This clonotype was seen repeatedly, ten times or more. Its matching antigen is unknown. The TCR originated in a human donor in good health (CMV status not recorded). Some clones in this sample may be carry-over from other donors' samples. The source material was cultured CD8+ T cells from PBMCs, sampled from culture after CMV antigen stimulation. The V and J genes are TRBV4-1 and TRBJ1-2; TRBD1 agrees at 9 bases. The CDR3 coding sequence is TGCGCCAGCAGCCACCCCGGGACAGGGTGGTTACATGGCTACACCTTC. Encoded protein: CASSHPGTGWLHGYTF.